This note documents a single TCR beta chain sequence. Germline assignment: CDR1 SNHLY and CDR2 FYNNEI. Between the trimmed V and J ends, which lost 6 bases and 9 bases, there was a span of 21 bases. The CDR3 is made up of 15 amino acids. As originally analysed: The authors estimated nucleated cell counts from reference gene primer amplification. The protocol was immunoSEQ multiplex PCR, while the TCRdb copy is restricted to in-frame clones and leaves out a portion. The DNA was the basis for D and trimming; V, J and clone size are from that table. The sample contains fewer than 200,000 clones, more than 75% of which appear only once. These data come from a study of blood T cell repertoires in COVID-19. Overall study context: Italy, Spain and the United States were the sources of the convalescent and acute COVID-19 samples. Sample material is recorded as cDNA or gDNA derived from T cells, B-cell-depleted T cells, or PBMCs.

The origin of this receptor is a middle-aged man with acute or convalescent COVID-19. The chain uses TRBV2 and TRBJ1-5, with D possibly being TRBD1 (5 bases). The material sequenced was peripheral blood. The CDR3 is CASRDRQGTTGPQHF. The CDR3 DNA sequence: TGTGCCAGCAGAGATAGGCAGGGAACCACTGGGCCCCAGCATTTT.